The 7 T cell receptor beta chains reported below all come from one sample, sequenced in a study of CD8+ T cells in alopecia areata. Sequencing used cDNA as its template, made by extracting RNA and reverse transcribing it. TCRdb keeps only in-frame clones here, not all; method: immunoSEQ multiplex PCR. The table lists approximately 99,000 clones, 50% to 70% of them singletons. Material for sequencing was NKG2D-low CD8+ T cells sorted from blood. Every receptor here comes from a human donor with alopecia areata.

J is TRBJ2-1 and V is TRBV29-1, with D possibly being TRBD1 (6 bases). V lost 7 bases, J lost 8 bases, and 18 bases lay in between. The CDR3 consists of 13 residues. In germline, CDR1 is SQVTM, CDR2 ANQGSEA. The CDR3, as DNA: TGCAGCGACCGGGACAAGGGTGAACATGAGCAGTTCTTC. Translated, it gives CSDRDKGEHEQFF.

V gene TRBV27 combines with J gene TRBJ2-5; D is unresolved. Germline CDR1 reads MNHEY; CDR2 reads SMNVEV (reference sequence). The CDR3 is 14 residues long. V lost 1 base to trimming and J lost 7 bases, with 13 bases between them. This CDR3 reads CASSLLVGSGTQYF. As DNA, the CDR3 is TGTGCCAGCAGTTTATTAGTCGGGTCGGGGACCCAGTACTTC.

The CDR3 region is CASSQDGVYEQYF. The CDR3 DNA reads as TGCGCCAGCAGCCAAGATGGGGTTTACGAGCAGTACTTC. The chain combines TRBV4-1 with TRBJ2-5; D gene uncertain. The DNA end favors TRBJ2-7, so the J call may be wrong. CDR1 is MGHRA and CDR2 is YSYEKL in the germline V gene. The CDR3 has 13 residues.

The J gene is TRBJ2-7, the V gene TRBV29-1; D tentatively fits TRBD1 or TRBD2 (5 bases each). CDR1 and CDR2 from the germline V gene are SQVTM and ANQGSEA. The V end lost 7 bases, the J end lost 4 bases, and 20 bases lay between the germline ends. The CDR3 extends over 14 amino acids. The CDR3 bases are TGCAGCGCAACGGGTCGGGGCGGAGATTACGAGCAGTACTTC. It specifies CSATGRGGDYEQYF.

This rearrangement joins TRBV6-5 to TRBJ2-7; tentatively, D is TRBD1 (5 bases). The CDR3 is 14 residues long. V was shortened by 6 bases and J by 5 bases, with 17 bases between the two germline ends. Per the germline V gene, CDR1 is MNHEY and CDR2 is SVGAGI. The CDR3 loop is CASRTTGPHHEQYF. CDR3 bases: TGTGCCAGCAGGACCACAGGCCCCCACCACGAGCAGTACTTC.

Regarding this clone: At the DNA level, this CDR3 is encoded by other sequences in the same sample as well. V is TRBV4-1 and J is TRBJ2-1, with D hard to call. V lost 3 bases, J lost 1 base, and 4 bases lay in between. Germline V gene sequence: CDR1 MGHRA, CDR2 YSYEKL. The CDR3 is 13 amino acids. CDR3 bases: TGCGCCAGCAGCCAGGGTTCCTACAATGAGCAGTTCTTC. The encoded protein is CASSQGSYNEQFF.

This clone has more than one count but fewer than ten. V gene TRBV29-1 combines with J gene TRBJ2-1; a possible D gene is TRBD2 (6 bases). Deletions cut 3 bases from V and 7 bases from J, with 13 bases between. From germline, CDR1 is SQVTM and CDR2 ANQGSEA. The CDR3 extends over 13 amino acids. CDR3 residues: CSVEGGEGNEQFF. The CDR3 region has the DNA TGCAGCGTTGAGGGGGGAGAAGGTAATGAGCAGTTCTTC.